The text below deals with one TCR beta chain. Its antigen is as yet unknown. This specimen comes from a study of shared clonotypes between healthy human individuals. Study observations and caveats: Exclusively blood specimens were collected; tissue repertoires likely differ. Researchers found naive subsets generally carried larger estimated richness than memory subsets.

Clones were sequenced by immunoSEQ multiplex PCR, and TCRdb holds only the in-frame ones, with some missing. The sample yields 2 million to 2.5 million clones, just under 95% seen once. The study separated CD4+ cells into CD45RA+ naive and CD45RA-negative memory subsets. From germline, CDR1 is GTSNPN and CDR2 SVGIG (reference sequence). This CDR3 contains 15 residues. V shed 8 bases and J 2 bases; nucleotides not matched to a gene: 13. The rearrangement joins TRBV30 to TRBJ2-7; 9 bases match TRBD1. The clonotype comes from a man between 18 and 35 years old in good health. Some clones in this sample may be carry-over from other donors' samples. The sequencing sample was made of naive CD4+ T cells from PBMCs. Indicated subset: CD45RA+ positively selected. The CDR3 protein is CAGGWGTGRPYEQYF. The CDR3 coding sequence is TGTGCCGGGGGATGGGGGACAGGGAGACCCTACGAGCAGTACTTC.